The entry below describes one T cell receptor (beta chain). Antigen specificity is unknown. This entry is derived from a study of shared clonotypes between healthy human individuals. The study, taken as a whole, reports: Clonotypes shared by all four donors outscored non-shared clonotypes in generation probability.

Terminally differentiated effector memory CD45RA+ cells were excluded by CCR7 positive selection of CD45RO-negative cells. Germline V CDR1 and CDR2: MGHRA, YSYEKL. The length of the CDR3 is 15 residues. V lost 5 bases and J lost 0; bases outside the gene matches: 6. Sorted subsets were amplified in replicate PCRs using 200 ng DNA, tens of thousands of T cell genomes. Generated by immunoSEQ multiplex PCR, the TCRdb table keeps only in-frame clones and is missing some. Of approximately 2,000,000 clones detected, about 93% appear once; the ten largest clones hold around 1.7%. The sequencing sample was made of naive CD8+ T cells from PBMCs. The TCR sequence derives from a man between 18 and 35 years old in good health. Some clones in this sample may be carry-over from other donors' samples. The chain joins TRBV4-1 to TRBJ2-7; 8 nucleotides match TRBD1. The CDR3, as DNA: TGCGCCAGCAGCTTCCGGGACAGGAGCTCCTACGAGCAGTACTTC. Amino acids: CASSFRDRSSYEQYF.